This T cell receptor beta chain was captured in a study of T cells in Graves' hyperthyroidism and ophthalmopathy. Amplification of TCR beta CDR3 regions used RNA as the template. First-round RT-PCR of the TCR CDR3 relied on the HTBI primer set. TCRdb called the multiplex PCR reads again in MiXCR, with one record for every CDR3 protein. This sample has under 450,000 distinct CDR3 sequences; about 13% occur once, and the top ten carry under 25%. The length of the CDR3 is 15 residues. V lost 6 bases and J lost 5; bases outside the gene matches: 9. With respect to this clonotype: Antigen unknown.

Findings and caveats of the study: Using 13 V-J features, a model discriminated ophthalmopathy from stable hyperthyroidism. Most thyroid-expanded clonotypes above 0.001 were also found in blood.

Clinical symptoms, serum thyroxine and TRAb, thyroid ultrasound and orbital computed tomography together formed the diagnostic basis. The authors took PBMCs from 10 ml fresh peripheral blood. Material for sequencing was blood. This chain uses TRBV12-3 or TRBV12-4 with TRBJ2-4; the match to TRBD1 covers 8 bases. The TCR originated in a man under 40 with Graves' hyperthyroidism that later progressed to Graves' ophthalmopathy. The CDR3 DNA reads TGTGCCAGCAGCCAAACCGGGACAGGCGAAAACATTCAGTACTTC. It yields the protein CASSQTGTGENIQYF.